This T cell receptor beta chain was sequenced for a study of CXCR3-negative and CXCR3-positive naive CD8 T cells. Germline CDR1 is SGHRS and CDR2 is YFSETQ. This CDR3 contains 13 residues. All CD8+ T cell subsets were sorted in triplicate at hundreds of thousands of cells each. Turning to this clonotype: Its antigen is currently unknown.

General study findings and limits: When CXCR3-positive naive cells were set against CXCR3-negative naive cells, the former had more hydrophobic TRB CDR3s. The study found that naive CXCR3-negative and CXCR3-positive cells shared TRBV-TRBJ usage, while memory cells differed.

Each TRB cDNA library was prepared by 5' RACE (with UMI labels). TCRdb re-called the 5' RACE reads and gives one entry per CDR3 protein, without DNA. The data show some 130,000 distinct CDR3 sequences, and the top ten clones hold just under 0.5%. This chain joins TRBV5-1 and TRBJ2-1. The clonotype originates from a human donor in good health. Some clones in this sample may be carry-over from other donors' samples. The specimen sequenced was naive CXCR3- CD8+ T cells from blood. Documented subset: CD45RO-CCR7+CD27+CD95- naive CD8+ T cells lacking CXCR3 (TNR3-). The CDR3 here is CASSETPYNEQFF.